One and the same sample provided the 20 T cell receptor beta chains below, sequenced in a study of OX40 agonist ivuxolimab in advanced cancers. Clones were read by immunoSEQ multiplex PCR, and TCRdb kept only the in-frame ones, dropping some. The sample yields 52,000 or so clones, about 80% seen once. This specimen consisted of CD4+ or CD8+ T cells sorted from blood, obtained in a trial of the OX40 agonist ivuxolimab. The receptor set was obtained from an adult with an advanced solid tumor such as melanoma, head and neck, liver or kidney cancer.

This chain links TRBV7-3 with TRBJ1-6; TRBD1 might be the D (5 bases). V dropped 0 bases and J dropped 8 bases, with 11 bases sitting between them. The CDR3 totals 15 residues. The V gene's germline CDR1 is SGHTA and CDR2 FQGTGA. The CDR3 sequence: CASSLTAGSDSPLHF. The DNA of the CDR3 is TGTGCCAGCAGCTTAACTGCAGGGAGTGATTCACCCCTCCACTTT.

The CDR3 coding sequence is TGTGCCAGCAGCTTGGTCCGGACAAACACTGAAGCTTTCTTT. Translated, it gives CASSLVRTNTEAFF. V usage is TRBV5-5 and J usage is TRBJ1-1; D may be TRBD1 (5 bases). CDR3 length: 14 residues. V was cut by 0 bases and J by 2 bases, with 8 bases left in between. The germline gives CDR1 SGHKS, CDR2 YYEKEE (reference sequence).

This chain uses TRBV28 with TRBJ1-2; TRBD1 aligns across 10 bases. The length of the CDR3 is 15 residues. V dropped 1 base and J dropped 7; count of bases not matched to a gene: 6. Per germline, CDR1 MDHEN and CDR2 SYDVKM. CDR3 sequence reads: CASSLSTGGRGGYTF. In DNA form, the CDR3 reads TGTGCCAGCAGTTTATCGACAGGGGGCAGGGGTGGCTACACCTTC.

CDR3 loop: CASSYSRVTEAFF. DNA of the CDR3: TGTGCCAGCAGTTACTCGAGGGTAACTGAAGCTTTCTTT. The rearrangement uses TRBV6-5 and TRBJ1-1; D not resolved. Germline-derived CDR1 and CDR2 are MNHEY and SVGAGI. The V end lost 0 bases, the J end lost 5 bases, and 7 bases lay between the germline ends. CDR3 length: 13 amino acids.

This clone was detected once. The chain joins TRBV7-2 to TRBJ2-5; D is undetermined. The CDR3 has 12 residues. The germline gives CDR1 SGHTA, CDR2 FQGNSA. The V gene lost 5 bases and the J gene lost 1 base, with 5 bases spanning the gap. The CDR3: CASSISQETQYF. Written as DNA, the CDR3 is TGTGCCAGCAGCATTAGCCAAGAGACCCAGTACTTC.

This clone was seen more than once but under ten times. Within the sample, other DNA sequences also encode this same CDR3. The chain carries TRBV9 and TRBJ1-1; 7 nucleotides match TRBD1. The trim removed 0 bases at V and 1 base at J, leaving 15 bases unmatched. From germline, CDR1 is SGDLS and CDR2 YYNGEE. The length of the CDR3 is 19 residues. This CDR3 reads CASSVGPRGGAWRNTEAFF. CDR3 in DNA: TGTGCCAGCAGCGTAGGTCCCAGGGGGGGGGCCTGGAGGAACACTGAAGCTTTCTTT.

Only one count was recorded for this clone. The chain is built from TRBV7-1 and TRBJ1-2; weak D call: TRBD1 (5 bases). TRBV7-1 falls under the ORF class, with uncertain function. The CDR3 length is 13 residues. V lost 5 bases and J lost 4, with 11 bases in between. Here the CDR3 reads CASSPQGSYGYTF. In DNA form, the CDR3 reads TGTGCCAGCAGCCCTCAGGGCAGCTATGGCTACACCTTC.

Only a few counts were recorded for this clone. The chain combines TRBV7-2 with TRBJ2-7, with D maybe TRBD2 (6 bases). V lost 4 bases and J lost 2, with 6 bases in between. This CDR3 is built from 12 residues. Germline lookup yields CDR1 SGHTA and CDR2 FQGNSA. The chain's CDR3 is CASSWTTYEQYF. CDR3 in DNA: TGTGCCAGCAGCTGGACTACCTACGAGCAGTACTTC.

The chain recombines TRBV9 with TRBJ1-6; the D gene is possibly TRBD1 (6 bases). V was trimmed by 3 bases and J by 9 bases, leaving 16 bases between them. Germline V CDR1 and CDR2: SGDLS, YYNGEE. There are 15 residues in the CDR3. The CDR3 DNA sequence: TGTGCCAGCAGCGCCGGGACACGAGGGAGTTCACCCCTCCACTTT. Amino acids: CASSAGTRGSSPLHF.

At least ten counts were recorded for this clone. The chain employs TRBV28 and TRBJ2-7; D is perhaps TRBD1 (6 bases). V was trimmed by 7 bases and J by 0 bases, leaving 13 bases between them. The CDR3 covers 14 residues. The germline CDR1 and CDR2 sequences are MDHEN and SYDVKM. The CDR3 region has the DNA TGTGCCAGCATCCCGGGACACTTCTCCTACGAGCAGTACTTC. As protein: CASIPGHFSYEQYF.

In DNA form, the CDR3 reads TGCGCCAGCAGCCTGCGGCGGAGAGATAACTATGGCTACACCTTC. Protein product: CASSLRRRDNYGYTF. The V call is TRBV4-1, the J call TRBJ1-2; no definite D call. Per germline, CDR1 MGHRA and CDR2 YSYEKL. The V end lost 4 bases, the J end lost 1 base, and 13 bases lay between the germline ends. This CDR3 spans 15 amino acids.

This clone has only one observation. The rearrangement links TRBV18 to TRBJ1-3; D gene uncertain. The V and J ends lost 2 bases and 4 bases respectively, with 9 bases between them. CDR3 size: 14 residues. Germline V lookup: CDR1 KGHSH, CDR2 LQKENI. The CDR3 sequence: CASSPDPRGNTIYF. The CDR3 coding sequence is TGTGCCAGCTCACCAGATCCTCGAGGAAACACCATATATTTT. Combining the CDR3 with reference TRBV18 and TRBJ1-3 gives the whole variable domain NAGVMQNPRHLVRRRGQEARLRCSPMKGHSHVYWYRQLPEEGLKFMVYLQKENIIDESGMPKERFSAEFPKEGPSILRIQQVVRGDSAAYFCASSPDPRGNTIYFGEGSWLTVV.

The V gene is TRBV11-1, the J gene TRBJ2-7; tentatively, D is TRBD2 (7 bases). V was clipped by 1 base and J by 2 bases, with 12 bases between them. Germline loops: CDR1 SGHAT, CDR2 FQDESV (reference sequence). CDR3 size: 15 residues. The DNA for the CDR3 is TGTGCCAGCAGCTTAGAACAGGGAGGGACCTACGAGCAGTACTTC. Its translation is CASSLEQGGTYEQYF.

The V and J genes are TRBV7-9 and TRBJ1-2; maybe TRBD1 (5 bases). V lost 7 bases to trimming and J lost 4 bases, with 13 bases between them. Germline V gene data show CDR1 as SEHNR and CDR2 as FQNEAQ (reference sequence). This CDR3 is 13 amino acids long. CDR3 sequence reads: CASTLSGPYGYTF. The CDR3 bases are TGTGCCAGCACCCTGTCGGGACCCTATGGCTACACCTTC. Together with reference TRBV7-9 and TRBJ1-2, the CDR3 gives the full variable domain: DTGVSQNPRHKITKRGQNVTFRCDPISEHNRLYWYRQTLGQGPEFLTYFQNEAQLEKSRLLSDRFSAERPKGSFSTLEIQRTEQGDSAMYLCASTLSGPYGYTFGSGTRLTVV.

To note about this clone: One junction end disagrees with the germline gene, perhaps due to a read error. Other nucleotide sequences from this sample produce the same CDR3. The chain carries TRBV29-1 and TRBJ2-1; D is perhaps TRBD1 or TRBD2 (5 bases each). Germline-derived CDR1 and CDR2 are SQVTM and ANQGSEA. This CDR3 contains 13 residues. CDR3 nucleotides: TGTAGCGTTGACAGCAGGGCCTTCAATGAGCAGTTCTTC. Translated, it gives CSVDSRAFNEQFF.

This clone was counted once. This chain uses TRBV2 with TRBJ2-3; D unclear. The CDR3 is 12 amino acids. Germline V lookup: CDR1 SNHLY, CDR2 FYNNEI. Trimming stripped 4 bases from V and 7 bases from J, with 9 bases between. CDR3: CASSASINTQYF. CDR3 in DNA: TGTGCCAGCAGTGCCTCGATCAATACGCAGTATTTT.

CDR3 amino acids: CASLPGVGETQYF. The CDR3 nucleotides read TGTGCCAGCCTTCCCGGGGTGGGAGAGACCCAGTACTTC. The chain couples TRBV19 to TRBJ2-5; D perhaps matches TRBD2 (5 bases). Trimming removed 9 bases from V and 4 bases from J, with 15 bases in between. Germline assignment: CDR1 LNHDA and CDR2 SQIVND (reference sequence). This CDR3 is 13 amino acids long.

The rearrangement uses TRBV5-1 and TRBJ2-2; 9 bases align to TRBD2. From germline, CDR1 is SGHRS and CDR2 YFSETQ. The CDR3 sequence is 16 residues long. J was trimmed by 5 bases and V by 7 bases; bases with no gene match: 12. The CDR3 bases are TGCGCCAGCGCCCTAGTAGCGGGAGTTAATACCGGGGAGCTGTTTTTT. Its protein product is CASALVAGVNTGELFF. The entire variable domain, with the rest obtained from reference TRBV5-1 and TRBJ2-2, is as follows: KAGVTQTPRYLIKTRGQQVTLSCSPISGHRSVSWYQQTPGQGLQFLFEYFSETQRNKGNFPGRFSGRQFSNSRSEMNVSTLELGDSALYLCASALVAGVNTGELFFGEGSRLTVL.

The rearrangement joins TRBV7-2 to TRBJ2-7; D gene uncertain. V was cut by 9 bases and J by 4 bases, with 22 bases left in between. Germline CDR1 SGHTA, CDR2 FQGNSA. The CDR3 totals 15 residues. CDR3 sequence: CASRVIGSKDYEQYF. The CDR3, as DNA: TGTGCCAGTCGGGTAATAGGATCAAAAGATTACGAGCAGTACTTC.

V gene TRBV5-1 combines with J gene TRBJ1-3; no reliable D call. V lost 2 bases and J 0 bases, leaving 6 bases between the germline ends. The CDR3 runs to 14 residues. Germline V gene lookup returns CDR1 SGHRS and CDR2 YFSETQ. CDR3 sequence: CASSFDHSGNTIYF. For the CDR3, the DNA is TGCGCCAGCAGCTTTGACCACTCTGGAAACACCATATATTTT.